Listed here are 5 T cell receptor beta chains from one sample, sequenced in a study of T cell responses to AZD1222 COVID-19 vaccine. Assay used: immunoSEQ multiplex PCR; TCRdb lists only in-frame clones, some missing. The sample carries 13,000 or so clones, 84% recorded once. The material sequenced was peripheral blood, taken 28 days after the second AZD1222 dose. Source of these receptors: an adult who received the AZD1222 COVID-19 vaccine.

This clone has more than one count but fewer than ten. The CDR3 here is CASRLNQGVLGSPLHF. The CDR3 coding sequence is TGTGCCAGCAGGCTAAATCAGGGGGTCCTAGGCTCACCCCTCCACTTT. V is TRBV28 and J is TRBJ1-6; TRBD1 matches 7 bases. Trimming took 6 bases from V and 10 from J; bases not matched to a gene: 15. The germline CDR1 and CDR2 sequences are MDHEN and SYDVKM. The CDR3 totals 16 residues.

This rearrangement joins TRBV4-1 to TRBJ1-2; D not certain. Between the trimmed V and J ends, which lost 3 bases and 6 bases, there was a span of 23 bases. CDR3 length equals 17 residues. CDR1 and CDR2 from the germline V gene are MGHRA and YSYEKL. CDR3 in amino acids: CASSQLGTASFSHGYTF. CDR3 bases: TGCGCCAGCAGCCAGCTCGGAACAGCGTCGTTCAGCCATGGCTACACCTTC.

V gene TRBV9 combines with J gene TRBJ1-3; D is unclear. CDR3 length: 16 amino acids. Trimming removed 4 bases at V and 0 bases at J, with 14 bases between. Germline V gene data show CDR1 as SGDLS and CDR2 as YYNGEE. In nucleotides, the CDR3 is TGTGCCAGCAGCCCTCAGACTGCAATCTCTGGAAACACCATATATTTT. This translates into CASSPQTAISGNTIYF.

The V gene is TRBV15, the J gene TRBJ2-7, with no clear D. V shed 6 bases and J shed 7 bases, with 16 bases lying between them. This CDR3 is built from 13 residues. Germline V gives CDR1 LNHNV, CDR2 YYDKDF (reference sequence). CDR3 residues: CATSNDLNREQYF. CDR3 DNA: TGTGCCACCAGTAATGACCTAAACCGGGAGCAGTACTTC.

The genes are TRBV6-5 and TRBJ1-1, with unresolved D. The CDR3 runs 16 residues. Germline CDR1 is MNHEY and CDR2 is SVGAGI. Trimming shortened V by 4 bases and J by 4 bases, and 19 bases separated the two germline ends. The CDR3 sequence: CASSFLPRVDGTEAFF. The DNA for the CDR3 is TGTGCCAGCAGTTTTTTGCCCCGCGTGGACGGCACTGAAGCTTTCTTT.